This T cell receptor (beta chain) comes out of a study of cytomegalovirus exposure and HLA in healthy donors (TCRdb year 2017). Looking at the study overall: In an earlier analysis of under 600 of the donors, about 260 Gb of sequence data and 117 million unique TCR beta sequences from 180 million or so T cells were reported. Of the approximately 400 genotyped donors, 65% to 90% were placed in the genetic ancestry cluster associated with self-reported Caucasian donors. All discovery cohort repertoires had been generated using a single sequencing platform. An early release covering roughly 640 HLA-typed donors comprised approximately 300 gigabases of sequencing data and tens of millions of unique TCR sequences. The study used immunosequencing to profile the T cell repertoires of some 600 subjects and linked those repertoires to cytomegalovirus serostatus. In an earlier analysis of a few hundred of the donors, high-throughput TCR beta sequencing was used to judge whether each TCR beta V gene segment behaved as functional or pseudogenic. Class I and class II HLA loci were covered by the typing at four-digit resolution. Typing coverage varied by locus: roughly 629-640 donors for A, B, C, DRB1 and DQB1; 500 to 550 for DQA1; over 600 for DPA1; roughly 450 for DPB1. A later genetic analysis used genome-wide SNP genotypes for about 55% of the 666 donors, treating that subset as a discovery cohort. The later analysis used no new phenotypic data to find candidate immune exposures, relying instead on TCR beta sequences and their occurrence across donors. The study aimed to test whether cataloging public T cell receptors could reveal signatures of past pathogen exposure. On average, 235,054 unique TCR beta nucleotide sequences were sequenced per donor among several hundred genotyped donors of the cohort, with approximately 18% of those sequences being non-productive. Roughly 5 DR-DQ haplotypes were handled as single units for association and clustering, since linkage in the cohort was strong. In addition to the first cohort of roughly 670 subjects, a separate validation cohort of 100 to 150 different subjects was used. To predict cytomegalovirus infection status, the study brought together high-throughput TCR immunosequencing, statistical association of individual TCRs with disease status, and machine learning. In a later analysis, previously published TCR beta repertoires from 550 to 750 donors were re-analyzed and high-resolution HLA genotyping was added so that TCR occurrence patterns could be studied. Donor age, sex, ethnicity and CMV serostatus were compiled together with the repertoire data. Study-wide conclusions, independent of this receptor: Because some donors lacked HLA typing at each locus, the association tests relied only on the typed subset. In this cohort, only TCR beta chains were sequenced, and detectable features were limited by the absence of alpha or paired-chain data. Correlated functional status among segregating V segments might reflect linkage disequilibrium, but an unknown experimental factor could not be ruled out. In a later analysis, over 15,000 TCR beta sequences were associated with specific HLA alleles at a false discovery rate of 0.05. According to a later genetic analysis, donors in an Asian-associated ancestry cluster had fewer N-insertions in productive TCRs than the roughly 670-donor mean. Across donors, most TCR sequences were observed very rarely, whereas some public TCRs were present in many individuals. The only immune exposure information available for the cohort was CMV serostatus. According to a later analysis, most CMV-associated TCR beta chains appeared to be HLA-restricted, and the HLA associations seemed to be driven largely by CMV exposure. The authors suggested that the approach could potentially be generalized to other disease states and immunological phenotypes. The presence/absence analyses assumed that sequencing depth was roughly uniform across donors, and that assumption may not be true. According to a later analysis, parvovirus B19, influenza, CMV and Epstein-Barr virus appeared linked to several top co-occurrence clusters. Over 15 rarely observed V segments, including chromosome 9 orphons, were excluded from the earlier analysis of 550 to 700 of the donors because counts were too low. A later genetic analysis associated a missense DCLRE1C variant with V-gene and J-gene trimming of TCR beta chains, and an independent cohort replicated the association. In both the original and validation cohorts, the classifier was reported to diagnose cytomegalovirus status with high specificity and sensitivity. Some IMGT-functional V segments, including TRBV6-2 and TRBV6-3, could not be distinguished by the 87-base-pair reads and were therefore excluded. A cluster of highly shared sequence variants was judged likely to represent a technical artifact of the sequencing pipeline. In a later analysis, HLA-associated TCR beta chains showed more clonal expansion and lower generation probabilities than non-associated chains that were equally common. A few of the identified cytomegalovirus-associated TCR beta chains were confirmed in vitro to be specific for cytomegalovirus antigens. A further reported finding was that TCR beta sequences accurately predicted the HLA-A and HLA-B alleles for most subjects in the first cohort. In an earlier analysis of roughly 500 of the donors, most TCR beta V segments appeared in productive rearrangements about 87% or about 30% of the time, broadly matching IMGT annotations. In a later analysis, TCR association rates were found to vary across HLA loci, with the most associated TCRs seen for DRB1 alleles and the fewest for HLA-C alleles. In the study, some 160 TCR beta chains were listed as associated with cytomegalovirus. When HLA alleles, especially DR and DQ, strongly co-occurred, TCR associations were difficult to assign to individual alleles.

About this clone: No antigen is known for it. Base qualities are missing; no much larger clone stands one base away.

From the cysteine through the phenylalanine, the CDR3 covers 14 amino acids. The kept DNA is CDR3 alone, 42 bases in frame from the first base. CDR1 SGHAT and CDR2 FQNNGV are derived from the germline V gene. The V and J ends are trimmed by 4 bases and 3 bases, leaving 10 bases between them. Receptor libraries were prepared by the immunoSEQ multiplex PCR assay. A mixture of 60 forward primers for TCR Vbeta segments and 13 reverse primers for TCR Jbeta segments was used in the multiplex PCR. A multiplex PCR assay on genomic DNA amplified the CDR3 region of rearranged TCR beta genes. Amplified TCR beta libraries were sequenced as 87-base-pair reads on the Illumina HiSeq System. The source study handled its data this way. A later analysis counted 65 million to 90 million unique TCR beta chains across the roughly 700 repertoires, and some 12 million of these chains were shared by at least two donors. A nearest-neighbor algorithm error-corrected the raw reads and collapsed the reads into unique sequences, merging closely related sequences to remove PCR and sequencing errors. CDR3 sequences were aligned to IMGT reference sequences to assign V, D and J gene segments. Each retained sequence needed at least a six-nucleotide match to both a V gene segment and a J gene segment. A rearrangement was called productive if the CDR3 had no stop codons and remained in frame with V and J, and every other rearrangement was called non-productive. CDR3 was defined by IMGT convention, running from the second conserved V-encoded cysteine to the conserved J-encoded phenylalanine. In an earlier analysis of around 600 of the donors, sequences lacking an unambiguous match to a single V gene segment were excluded. In an earlier analysis of almost 600 of the donors, a V segment was called functional when productive rearrangements were above 56.7%, and segregating when the standard deviation between donors exceeded 5%. A statistical classification framework was built for diagnosing cytomegalovirus status from the catalog of TCR beta chain sequences. In a later analysis, V and J genes were assigned by comparing TCR nucleotide sequences against IMGT/GENE-DB human TR gene sequences. The TCRdist pipeline was used in a later analysis to assign CDR3 sequences and most-parsimonious VDJ recombination scenarios. A later analysis defined each TCR beta chain by its CDR3 amino acid sequence plus V-gene family, and excluded reads lacking a unique V-gene family. As a way to deal with suspected cross-contamination and a sequencing artifact, a later analysis dropped over 550 nucleotide sequences that were highly shared and had low generation probability. In a later analysis, a clonal expansion index was calculated for each public chain from normalized within-repertoire ranks of inferred template counts. In a later analysis, generation probabilities were computed with a VDJ recombination model fitted to out-of-frame rearrangements, and the resulting probabilities were checked against IGoR. Hypergeometric tests were used in a later analysis to score TCR-TCR, TCR-HLA and TCR-CMV co-occurrence, with a repertoire-size bias correction applied to the TCR pairs. A later analysis estimated false discovery rates by permuting HLA or CMV assignments 20 times. In a later analysis, co-occurring TCRs were grouped using DBSCAN, with TCRdist sequence similarity added in when clustering inside HLA-allele-positive subsets. Co-occurrence clustering excluded repertoires with fewer than 30,000 or more than 120,000 public chains, plus five with anomalous nucleotide sharing. Drawn from immuneACCESS, this table holds only the in-frame rearrangements with V and J called that TCRdb kept. Clones are partly lost; checked studies trace under half to an unresolved V gene and leave the rest unexplained. The DNA gave D and trimming, while V, J and clone size come from that table. Counted in this sample were 120,000 or so clones; 60% to 75% of them appeared once. Together, the top ten hold 5.8% of the sample.

The cohort comprised 550 to 700 healthy bone marrow donors. At the time of sampling, every cohort member was nominally healthy, though immune exposures that went unrecorded were likely present. The donor tested CMV seropositive and was one of the 289 seropositive cohort members. Every donor gave a peripheral blood sample, and the peripheral blood mononuclear cells from that sample were used for TCR beta sequencing. Genomic DNA extraction from the blood cell samples was performed with the Qiagen DNeasy Blood Extraction Kit. Sequenced input: PBMCs. This receptor was obtained from a woman between 45 and 60 years old in good health and CMV-seropositive. The chain joins TRBV11-2 to TRBJ1-3; no D gene call is confident. The CDR3 protein sequence reads: CASSSRMVGNTIYF. Here is the DNA: TGTGCCAGCAGCTCTAGGATGGTTGGAAACACCATATATTTT.